Shown below are 27 T cell receptor beta chains from a single sample sequenced in a study of technical replicates of blood from a handful of donors. Generated by immunoSEQ multiplex PCR, the TCRdb table keeps only in-frame clones and is missing some. The profile covers 15,000 to 20,000 clones, with about nine tenths appearing a single time and around an eighth taken by the ten largest. The sequencing sample was made of PBMCs. The receptors come from a human donor in good health.

The chain has TRBV5-1 and TRBJ2-1; 7 bases match TRBD2. Trimming cost V 2 bases and J 1 base; bases outside gene matches: 6. CDR3 length equals 16 residues. Germline CDR1 SGHRS, CDR2 YFSETQ. The CDR3 sequence is CASSLMWGGSYNEQFF. Written as DNA, the CDR3 is TGCGCCAGCAGCTTAATGTGGGGGGGTTCCTACAATGAGCAGTTCTTC.

The V gene is TRBV5-1, the J gene TRBJ2-5, with 8 bases matching TRBD1. The CDR3 loop spans 16 amino acids. The V gene end was trimmed by 0 bases and the J gene end by 4 bases; junction bases not matched to a gene: 8. CDR1 is SGHRS and CDR2 is YFSETQ in the germline V gene. CDR3 coding DNA: TGCGCCAGCAGCTTGGCCGAGTCAGGGGGCGCAGAGACCCAGTACTTC. It codes for CASSLAESGGAETQYF.

The genes are TRBV19 and TRBJ1-4; 7 nucleotides match TRBD1. The V and J ends lost 6 bases and 5 bases, in that order; junction bases with no gene match: 9. Germline V gives CDR1 LNHDA, CDR2 SQIVND (reference sequence). The CDR3 sequence is 15 residues long. The CDR3 loop is CASRPLQGRNEKLFF. The CDR3 nucleotides read TGTGCCAGTAGACCCCTACAGGGGAGGAATGAAAAACTGTTTTTT.

The CDR3 here is CASSLDVAGGYNEQFF. The CDR3 region has the DNA TGTGCCAGCAGCTTGGACGTAGCGGGAGGGTACAATGAGCAGTTCTTC. The chain couples TRBV5-4 to TRBJ2-1, with 11 bases lining up with TRBD2. Germline trimming cut 0 bases from V and 4 bases from J; bases unmatched to any gene: 3. CDR1 is SGHNT, CDR2 YYREEE, per germline (reference sequence). This CDR3 region has 16 residues.

The genes are TRBV9 and TRBJ2-1; 10 nucleotides agree with TRBD2. Germline V lookup: CDR1 SGDLS, CDR2 YYNGEE. The CDR3 runs to 16 residues. With 4 bases clipped from V and 3 bases from J, the junction kept 7 bases outside the gene matches. CDR3 loop: CASSLGLAAYYNEQFF. DNA for the CDR3: TGTGCCAGCAGCCTAGGACTAGCGGCTTACTACAATGAGCAGTTCTTC.

This chain uses TRBV4-1 with TRBJ2-7, with TRBD1 matching over 7 bases. Unmatched junction bases numbered 13, after V lost 0 bases and J lost 5 bases. The germline CDR1 and CDR2 sequences are MGHRA and YSYEKL. The CDR3 is 17 residues long. CDR3 coding DNA: TGCGCCAGCAGCCAAGAGCACTACACACAGGGGTCCCACGAGCAGTACTTC. Translating it yields CASSQEHYTQGSHEQYF.

The genes are TRBV5-1 and TRBJ2-7, with TRBD1 matching over 8 bases. The CDR3 is made up of 14 amino acids. J gave up 3 bases and V 0 bases, and 2 bases lay outside the gene matches. Germline V lookup: CDR1 SGHRS, CDR2 YFSETQ. In DNA form, the CDR3 reads TGCGCCAGCAGCTTGGAACAGGGGGTCTACGAGCAGTACTTC. Translation gives CASSLEQGVYEQYF. Variable domain in full (rest from reference TRBV5-1 and TRBJ2-7): KAGVTQTPRYLIKTRGQQVTLSCSPISGHRSVSWYQQTPGQGLQFLFEYFSETQRNKGNFPGRFSGRQFSNSRSEMNVSTLELGDSALYLCASSLEQGVYEQYFGPGTRLTVT.

This clone showed up just once. V usage is TRBV27 and J usage is TRBJ2-7; TRBD1 matches at 8 bases. Germline trimming cut 7 bases from V and 5 bases from J; bases unmatched to any gene: 13. Germline-derived CDR1 and CDR2 are MNHEY and SMNVEV (reference sequence). The CDR3 loop spans 15 amino acids. The CDR3 reads CASTTDREGWHEQYF. CDR3 DNA: TGTGCCAGCACCACGGACAGGGAAGGTTGGCACGAGCAGTACTTC.

The CDR3 region is CASSLDSEDTGELFF. CDR3 nucleotide sequence: TGCGCCAGCAGCTTGGATTCTGAGGACACCGGGGAGCTGTTTTTT. The rearrangement uses TRBV5-1 and TRBJ2-2, with D unclear. Trimming stripped 0 bases from V and 3 bases from J, with 9 bases between. The length of the CDR3 is 15 residues. Per the germline V gene, CDR1 is SGHRS and CDR2 is YFSETQ.

This sequence joins TRBV2 and TRBJ2-1; 8 nucleotides line up with TRBD2. The CDR3 has 14 amino acids. Trimming cost V 4 bases and J 3 bases; bases outside gene matches: 2. Germline V lookup: CDR1 SNHLY, CDR2 FYNNEI. The CDR3 here is CASSVSGVYNEQFF. The DNA for the CDR3 is TGTGCCAGCAGTGTTAGCGGGGTCTACAATGAGCAGTTCTTC. The whole variable domain, filled in from reference TRBV2 and TRBJ2-1, reads EPEVTQTPSHQVTQMGQEVILRCVPISNHLYFYWYRQILGQKVEFLVSFYNNEISEKSEIFDDQFSVERPDGSNFTLKIRSTKLEDSAMYFCASSVSGVYNEQFFGPGTRLTVL.

The V call is TRBV28, the J call TRBJ1-2; D unresolved. The V end was cut by 3 bases, the J end by 3 bases, with 11 bases between. Germline CDR1 and CDR2: MDHEN and SYDVKM. This CDR3 region has 14 residues. The CDR3 DNA sequence: TGTGCCAGCAGTTTGACTCCGGAATACTATGGCTACACCTTC. This codes for CASSLTPEYYGYTF.

V is TRBV5-8 and J is TRBJ2-7, with D perhaps matching TRBD1 (6 bases). Germline V gene sequence: CDR1 SGHTS, CDR2 YDEGEE. The CDR3 has 16 residues. The ends were cut back, 0 bases at V and 3 bases at J, with 16 bases in the middle. The CDR3 DNA follows: TGTGCCAGCAGCTTGGGGTGGGGGCGCGATGTCTACGAGCAGTACTTC. It encodes CASSLGWGRDVYEQYF.

V usage is TRBV28 and J usage is TRBJ1-2; 7 bases fit TRBD1. CDR3 length: 12 residues. V was pared by 10 bases and J by 3 bases, with 5 bases of the junction left unmatched. Germline-derived CDR1 and CDR2 are MDHEN and SYDVKM. CDR3: CAIVGTDYGYTF. The CDR3 DNA reads TGTGCCATCGTAGGGACAGACTATGGCTACACCTTC.

This clone was found once. This chain uses TRBV7-7 with TRBJ2-1; TRBD2 agrees at 9 bases. CDR3 length: 15 amino acids. Germline lookup yields CDR1 SSHAT and CDR2 FNYEAQ (reference sequence). Losses at the gene ends were 5 bases for V and 0 bases for J; bases not matched to a gene: 2. The chain's CDR3 is CASSRTSDSYNEQFF. CDR3 nucleotides: TGTGCCAGCAGCCGGACTAGCGACTCCTACAATGAGCAGTTCTTC.

J is TRBJ2-5 and V is TRBV5-4, with 10 nucleotides matching TRBD1. V lost 4 bases and J lost 5; bases outside the gene matches: 8. CDR1 and CDR2 from the germline V gene are SGHNT and YYREEE (reference sequence). This CDR3 region has 15 residues. The CDR3 is CASSKRGGQGETQYF. The CDR3 DNA is TGTGCCAGCAGCAAGAGAGGGGGACAGGGGGAGACCCAGTACTTC.

The V and J genes are TRBV6-1 and TRBJ1-1; no definite D call. The CDR3 runs 13 residues. Germline values: CDR1 MNHNS, CDR2 SASEGT. The ends were cut back, 2 bases at V and 5 bases at J, with 9 bases in the middle. In DNA, the CDR3 is TGTGCCAGCAGTGAACAAGGAGGGACTGAAGCTTTCTTT. This gives the protein CASSEQGGTEAFF.

The V call is TRBV5-1, the J call TRBJ2-1; TRBD1 aligns across 9 bases. V trimming: 4 bases; J trimming: 9 bases; junction bases outside the gene matches: 5. Germline lookup yields CDR1 SGHRS and CDR2 YFSETQ. The CDR3 is 13 amino acids. This chain's CDR3 is CASSRDRAIEQFF. The CDR3, as DNA: TGCGCCAGCAGCAGGGACAGGGCTATTGAGCAGTTCTTC.

V gene TRBV11-2 combines with J gene TRBJ2-1; D is unresolved. The ends were cut back, 1 base at V and 5 bases at J, with 6 bases in the middle. The CDR3 has 13 amino acids. Germline CDR1 and CDR2: SGHAT and FQNNGV. The CDR3 nucleotides are TGTGCCAGCAGCTTAGGGCTTAACAATGAGCAGTTCTTC. It yields the protein CASSLGLNNEQFF.

The CDR3 region has the DNA TGTGCCAGCAGCTCCCGACAGAATTACGAGCAGTACTTC. Protein product: CASSSRQNYEQYF. The chain carries TRBV7-9 and TRBJ2-7, with D possibly being TRBD1 (5 bases). The CDR3 length is 13 residues. The germline V gene has CDR1 SEHNR and CDR2 FQNEAQ (reference sequence). Trimming took 4 bases from V and 4 from J, leaving 11 bases between them.

This clone occurred a few times. V and J are TRBV19 and TRBJ2-7; weak D call: TRBD2 (5 bases). This CDR3 spans 14 amino acids. Looked up from germline, CDR1 is LNHDA and CDR2 is SQIVND (reference sequence). V lost 3 bases and J lost 7, with 16 bases in between. The chain's CDR3 is CASSITRPSGEQYF. Written as DNA, the CDR3 is TGTGCCAGTAGTATTACCCGGCCATCGGGGGAGCAGTACTTC.

V is TRBV6-5 and J is TRBJ2-3; TRBD2 aligns across 8 bases. CDR1 is MNHEY, CDR2 SVGAGI, per germline. V dropped 3 bases and J dropped 8; count of bases not matched to a gene: 13. The CDR3 spans 16 residues. The CDR3: CASSYLAGGPAGTQYF. CDR3 bases: TGTGCCAGCAGTTATCTGGCGGGAGGCCCGGCGGGTACGCAGTATTTT.

The chain links TRBV6-1 to TRBJ2-1; TRBD1 matches 9 bases. Trimming cost V 3 bases and J 7 bases; bases outside gene matches: 7. This CDR3 comprises 15 residues. Germline CDR1 reads MNHNS; CDR2 reads SASEGT. For the CDR3, the DNA is TGTGCCAGCAGTGAGAGGACAGGGGTCCCTAATGAGCAGTTCTTC. Its protein product is CASSERTGVPNEQFF.

In its sample, this clone was seen a few times. This chain joins TRBV29-1 and TRBJ1-1; TRBD1 agrees at 7 bases. The V segment lost 4 bases and the J segment 10 bases; nucleotides outside the gene matches: 15. Germline V gene data show CDR1 as SQVTM and CDR2 as ANQGSEA. CDR3 size: 14 residues. The CDR3 reads CSVGDSGPVLGAFF. The CDR3 bases are TGCAGCGTTGGGGACAGTGGGCCGGTGCTTGGAGCTTTCTTT.

The chain recombines TRBV6-5 with TRBJ2-1; D ambiguous. CDR1 and CDR2 (germline): MNHEY, SVGAGI. The V gene lost 2 bases and the J gene lost 6 bases, with 14 bases spanning the gap. CDR3 size: 15 residues. CDR3 nucleotides: TGTGCCAGCAGTTACCGATTAGTCCAAAGCAATGAGCAGTTCTTC. This encodes CASSYRLVQSNEQFF.

The V and J genes are TRBV7-2 and TRBJ2-1; TRBD1 is a possible D gene (6 bases). The germline gives CDR1 SGHTA, CDR2 FQGNSA. Trimming shortened V by 1 base and J by 4 bases, and 11 bases separated the two germline ends. CDR3 length: 15 residues. The CDR3 coding sequence is TGTGCCAGCAGCTTAGATCAGGGGTTATACAATGAGCAGTTCTTC. Translation gives CASSLDQGLYNEQFF.

This clone was counted once. The rearrangement links TRBV28 to TRBJ2-3; D possibly corresponds to TRBD2 (6 bases). The CDR3 consists of 15 residues. Germline V gene sequence: CDR1 MDHEN, CDR2 SYDVKM. V lost 5 bases and J 2 bases, leaving 14 bases between the germline ends. CDR3 nucleotide sequence: TGTGCCAGCAGTGGACGCAGGGACTCCACAGATACGCAGTATTTT. Encoded protein: CASSGRRDSTDTQYF. Looking up the rest from reference TRBV28 and TRBJ2-3 gives the full variable domain: DVKVTQSSRYLVKRTGEKVFLECVQDMDHENMFWYRQDPGLGLRLIYFSYDVKMKEKGDIPEGYSVSREKKERFSLILESASTNQTSMYLCASSGRRDSTDTQYFGPGTRLTVL.

CDR3 protein: CASNRGQGETQYF. In DNA, the CDR3 is TGTGCCAGCAACAGGGGACAGGGAGAGACCCAGTACTTC. The V call is TRBV5-8, the J call TRBJ2-5, with 9 bases aligning to TRBD1. The germline V gene encodes CDR1 SGHTS and CDR2 YDEGEE. There are 13 residues in the CDR3. V lost 6 bases and J lost 4; bases outside the gene matches: 4.